The clone carrying this T cell receptor (beta chain) was picked up many times. Its antigen is unidentified. Amplification of TCR alpha and beta CDR3 regions from RNA used iRepertoire nested multiplex PCR. TCRdb re-called the multiplex PCR reads with MiXCR, one entry per CDR3 protein. The sample holds 45,000 or so distinct CDR3 sequences, 20% to 25% seen once. The data belong to a study of glioma-infiltrating T cells. Looked up from germline, CDR1 is MNHEY and CDR2 is SMNVEV (reference sequence). Trimming pared 0 bases from V and 7 bases from J, leaving 12 bases between. The CDR3 contains 15 residues. Study observations and caveats: Very few CDR3 sequences were shared between tissue and blood. Above-expected tissue-blood divergence occurred in all gliomas, most in low-grade ones.

This TCR derives from a human donor with low-grade glioma or glioblastoma, undergoing nonglioma brain surgery, or in good health (not recorded which). The material sequenced was glioma tissue, nonneoplastic brain tissue, or PBMCs (not recorded which). The chain joins TRBV27 to TRBJ1-4, with D possibly TRBD1 on 6 matching bases. The CDR3 sequence is CASSLSGAGGEKLFF. The CDR3, as DNA: TGTGCCAGCAGTTTATCGGGGGCGGGCGGTGAAAAACTGTTTTTT. Supplemented by reference TRBV27 and TRBJ1-4, the full variable domain reads EAQVTQNPRYLITVTGKKLTVTCSQNMNHEYMSWYRQDPGLGLRQIYYSMNVEVTDKGDVPEGYKVSRKEKRNFPLILESPSPNQTSLYFCASSLSGAGGEKLFFGSGTQLSVL.